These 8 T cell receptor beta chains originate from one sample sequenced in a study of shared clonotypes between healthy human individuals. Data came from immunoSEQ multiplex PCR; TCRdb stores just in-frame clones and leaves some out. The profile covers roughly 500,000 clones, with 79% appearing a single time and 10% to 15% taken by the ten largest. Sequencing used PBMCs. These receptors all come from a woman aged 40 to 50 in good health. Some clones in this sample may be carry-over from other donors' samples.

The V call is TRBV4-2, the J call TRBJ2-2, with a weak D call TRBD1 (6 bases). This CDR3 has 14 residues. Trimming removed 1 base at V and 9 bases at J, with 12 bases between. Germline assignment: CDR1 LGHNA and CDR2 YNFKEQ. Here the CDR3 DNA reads TGTGCCAGCAGCCAAGTTTCCAGGGGCCGGGAGCTGTTTTTT. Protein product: CASSQVSRGRELFF.

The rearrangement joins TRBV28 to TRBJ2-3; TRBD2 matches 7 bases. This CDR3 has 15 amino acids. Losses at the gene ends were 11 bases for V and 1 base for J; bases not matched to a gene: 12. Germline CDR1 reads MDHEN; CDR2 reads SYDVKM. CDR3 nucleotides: TGTGCCTCCAAGGAGGGAGGGACGGGCACAGATACGCAGTATTTT. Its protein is CASKEGGTGTDTQYF. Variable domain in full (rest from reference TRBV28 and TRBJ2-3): DVKVTQSSRYLVKRTGEKVFLECVQDMDHENMFWYRQDPGLGLRLIYFSYDVKMKEKGDIPEGYSVSREKKERFSLILESASTNQTSMYLCASKEGGTGTDTQYFGPGTRLTVL.

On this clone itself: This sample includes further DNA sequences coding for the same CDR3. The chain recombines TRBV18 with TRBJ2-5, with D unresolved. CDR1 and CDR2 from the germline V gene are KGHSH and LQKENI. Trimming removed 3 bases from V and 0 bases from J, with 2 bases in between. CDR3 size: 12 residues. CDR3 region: CASSPNQETQYF. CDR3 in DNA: TGTGCCAGCTCACCGAACCAAGAGACCCAGTACTTC.

The CDR3 region is CSVEGQANRGDTQYF. The CDR3 DNA reads TGCAGCGTTGAAGGACAGGCCAACCGAGGAGATACGCAGTATTTT. This sequence joins TRBV29-1 and TRBJ2-3, with D possibly TRBD1 on 6 matching bases. The V end was cut by 1 base, the J end by 5 bases, with 16 bases between. Per the germline V gene, CDR1 is SQVTM and CDR2 is ANQGSEA. This CDR3 region has 15 residues.

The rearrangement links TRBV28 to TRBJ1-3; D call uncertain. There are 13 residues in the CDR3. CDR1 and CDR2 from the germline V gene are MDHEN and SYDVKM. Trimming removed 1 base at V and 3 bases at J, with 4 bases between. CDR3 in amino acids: CASSLSVGNTIYF. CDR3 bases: TGTGCCAGCAGTTTATCGGTTGGAAACACCATATATTTT.

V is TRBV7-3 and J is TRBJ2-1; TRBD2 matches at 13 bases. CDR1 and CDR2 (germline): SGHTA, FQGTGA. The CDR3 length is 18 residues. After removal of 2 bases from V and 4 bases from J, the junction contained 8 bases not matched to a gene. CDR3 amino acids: CASSLGASGLAGYNEQFF. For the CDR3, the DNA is TGTGCCAGCAGCTTAGGGGCTTCGGGACTAGCGGGGTACAATGAGCAGTTCTTC.

CDR3 sequence reads: CASSPMVASAKETQYF. DNA for the CDR3: TGTGCCAGCAGCCCAATGGTGGCTAGCGCCAAAGAGACCCAGTACTTC. The chain couples TRBV7-3 to TRBJ2-5; tentatively, D is TRBD2 (6 bases). The CDR3 loop spans 16 amino acids. V gave up 5 bases and J gave up 3 bases, with 19 bases separating them. In germline, CDR1 is SGHTA, CDR2 FQGTGA.

CDR3: CASSPRTGGHGELFF. For the CDR3, the DNA is TGTGCCAGCAGTCCCAGGACAGGGGGGCACGGGGAGCTGTTTTTT. V is TRBV2 and J is TRBJ2-2, with 10 bases matching TRBD1. V trimming: 5 bases; J trimming: 7 bases; junction bases outside the gene matches: 7. The germline V gene encodes CDR1 SNHLY and CDR2 FYNNEI. The CDR3 loop spans 15 amino acids.